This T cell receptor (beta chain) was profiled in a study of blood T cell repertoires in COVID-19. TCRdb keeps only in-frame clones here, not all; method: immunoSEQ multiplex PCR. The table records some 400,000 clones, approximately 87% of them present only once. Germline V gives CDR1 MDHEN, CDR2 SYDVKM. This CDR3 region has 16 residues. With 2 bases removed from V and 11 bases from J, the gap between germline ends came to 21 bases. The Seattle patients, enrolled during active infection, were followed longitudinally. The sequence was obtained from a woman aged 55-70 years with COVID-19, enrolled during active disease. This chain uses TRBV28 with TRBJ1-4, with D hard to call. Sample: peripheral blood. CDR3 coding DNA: TGTGCCAGCAGTTTACCCCTTGGCAACACGGCGGGGAAACTGTTTTTT. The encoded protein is CASSLPLGNTAGKLFF.